Following are 8 T cell receptor beta chains from one sample sequenced in a study of T cell repertoires in cytomegalovirus infection. One entry per CDR3 protein, called by TCRdb with MiXCR from the reads. The sample records 650,000 to 850,000 distinct CDR3 sequences, roughly 28% being singletons. The antigens of these receptors remain unknown. This sample comprised cultured CD8+ T cells from PBMCs, obtained from culture after CMV antigen stimulation. The receptors derive from a human donor in good health (CMV status not recorded). Some clones in this sample may be carry-over from other donors' samples.

V and J are TRBV7-6 and TRBJ2-4; a weak D match, TRBD2 (5 bases). CDR3 length equals 14 residues. The germline CDR1 and CDR2 sequences are SGHVS and FNYEAQ. V gave up 2 bases and J gave up 2 bases, with 7 bases separating them. As DNA, the CDR3 is TGTGCCAGCAGCTTAAGCGGTCCCAAAAACATTCAGTACTTC. It specifies CASSLSGPKNIQYF.

The chain links TRBV4-1 to TRBJ2-1; 10 bases map to TRBD2. V dropped 6 bases and J dropped 4; count of bases not matched to a gene: 6. In germline, CDR1 is MGHRA, CDR2 YSYEKL. The CDR3 is 15 residues long. CDR3 sequence reads: CASSFTSGTYNEQFF. DNA for the CDR3: TGCGCCAGCAGTTTTACTAGCGGGACATACAATGAGCAGTTCTTC.

This clonotype has just a few counts. V is TRBV4-2 and J is TRBJ2-1; TRBD1 matches 10 bases. The germline gives CDR1 LGHNA, CDR2 YNFKEQ. The ends lost 3 bases at V and 8 bases at J; junction bases unmatched: 16. The CDR3 contains 18 residues. The CDR3 DNA is TGTGCCAGCAGCCACGATTTAGAGGGGACAGGGGATTTTTATGAGCAGTTCTTC. Translation gives CASSHDLEGTGDFYEQFF.

The V gene is TRBV27, the J gene TRBJ1-5, with D unclear. Germline V gene lookup returns CDR1 MNHEY and CDR2 SMNVEV (reference sequence). Trimming took 3 bases from V and 2 from J, leaving 8 bases between them. The CDR3 contains 14 residues. CDR3 nucleotide sequence: TGTGCCAGCAGTTTTGGGTTGGGCAATCAGCCCCAGCATTTT. Its protein product is CASSFGLGNQPQHF.

Details on this clonotype: The junction shows a germline mismatch at one end, possibly a read error. V and J are TRBV10-1 and TRBJ2-1; D uncertain. The germline gives CDR1 WNHNN, CDR2 SYGVQD (reference sequence). The CDR3 runs to 12 residues. The CDR3 here is CASSESIDRSHF. The CDR3 DNA reads TGCGCCAGCAGTGAGTCGATAGACCGGTCGCACTTC.

This chain links TRBV19 with TRBJ2-1; D may match TRBD1 or TRBD2 (5 bases each). Trimming removed 8 bases from V and 0 bases from J, with 14 bases in between. The CDR3 runs to 15 residues. From germline, CDR1 is LNHDA and CDR2 SQIVND (reference sequence). CDR3 coding DNA: TGTGCCAGTGGCCTCTCAGGGAGCTCCTACAATGAGCAGTTCTTC. Protein sequence: CASGLSGSSYNEQFF.

As to this clonotype: A much larger clonotype is one base distant, so this may be a read error. The chain links TRBV7-2 to TRBJ1-1; 10 nucleotides match TRBD1. The CDR3 extends over 17 amino acids. The germline V gene encodes CDR1 SGHTA and CDR2 FQGNSA. The chain's CDR3 is CASSPFGGTGDGTVAFF. CDR3 DNA sequence: TGTGCCAGCAGTCCCTTTGGGGGGACAGGGGATGGAACTGTAGCTTTCTTT.

This clonotype occurred a few times. This sequence joins TRBV10-3 and TRBJ2-3, with TRBD1 identical over 7 bases. V shed 2 bases and J 3 bases; nucleotides not matched to a gene: 2. The CDR3 extends over 14 amino acids. In germline, CDR1 is ENHRY, CDR2 SYGVKD. DNA for the CDR3: TGTGCCATCAGTGAGAGGGGGCCGACAGATACGCAGTATTTT. Amino acid sequence: CAISERGPTDTQYF.